This T cell receptor beta chain was sequenced for a study of shared clonotypes between healthy human individuals. Study as a whole: The donor group consisted of two women and three men, aged 18 to 49. Each donor's CD4 naive and CD4 memory cells filled three plates apiece, CD8 naive two, and CD8 memory one. Study results and caveats: Non-shared clonotypes showed lower generation probabilities than clonotypes common to all four donors.

Each of the donors was a healthy adult who was HIV-negative and had not had a recent acute infection or vaccination. Here immunoSEQ multiplex PCR was the method, and the copy in TCRdb shows in-frame clones only, minus some. The sample lists hundreds of thousands of clones; around 72% were seen once. The CDR3 is 16 residues long. Germline CDR1 is MGHDK and CDR2 is SYGVNS. The V segment lost 2 bases and the J segment 4 bases; nucleotides outside the gene matches: 5. On this clone itself: Its specificity is unknown.

V and J are TRBV25-1 and TRBJ2-1; 10 nucleotides line up with TRBD2. The TCR sequence derives from a woman in her thirties in good health. The sequenced sample was memory CD4+ T cells sorted from blood. The subset: CD45RA-negative fraction. DNA of the CDR3: TGTGCCAGCAGTGAACAGGGTAGCGGGAGGTACAATGAGCAGTTCTTC. Its protein is CASSEQGSGRYNEQFF.